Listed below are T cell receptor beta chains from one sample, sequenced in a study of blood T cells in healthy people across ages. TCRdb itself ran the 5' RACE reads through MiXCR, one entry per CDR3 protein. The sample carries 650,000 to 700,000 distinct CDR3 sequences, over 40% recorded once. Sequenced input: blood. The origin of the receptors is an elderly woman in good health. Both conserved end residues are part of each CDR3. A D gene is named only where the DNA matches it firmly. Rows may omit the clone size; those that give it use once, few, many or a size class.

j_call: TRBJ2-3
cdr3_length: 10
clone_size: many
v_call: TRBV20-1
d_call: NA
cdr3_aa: CSARGDTQYF
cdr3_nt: TGCAGTGCCCGAGGTGATACGCAGTATTTT

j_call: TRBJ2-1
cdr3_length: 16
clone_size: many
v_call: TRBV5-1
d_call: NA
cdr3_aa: CASSLGVTRSYNEQFF
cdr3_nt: TGCGCCAGCAGCTTGGGTGTAACCCGTTCCTACAATGAGCAGTTCTTC

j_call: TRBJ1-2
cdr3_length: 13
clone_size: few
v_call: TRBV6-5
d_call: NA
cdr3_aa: CASSAGNGGGYTF
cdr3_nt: TGTGCCAGCAGTGCGGGTAACGGCGGTGGCTACACCTTC

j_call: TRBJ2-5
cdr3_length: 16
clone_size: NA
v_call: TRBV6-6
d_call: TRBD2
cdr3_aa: CASSPRGGRVGETQYF
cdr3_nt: TGTGCCAGCAGTCCACGGGGGGGGAGGGTAGGAGAGACCCAGTACTTC

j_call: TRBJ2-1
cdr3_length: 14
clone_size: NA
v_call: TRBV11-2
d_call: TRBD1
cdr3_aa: CASSGQGLYNEQFF
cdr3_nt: TGTGCCAGCAGCGGACAGGGCCTTTACAATGAGCAGTTCTTC

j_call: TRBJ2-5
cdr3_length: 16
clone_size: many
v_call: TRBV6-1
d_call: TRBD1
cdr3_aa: CASRAWTGGDQETQYF
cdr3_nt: TGTGCCAGCAGGGCTTGGACAGGGGGAGACCAAGAGACCCAGTACTTC

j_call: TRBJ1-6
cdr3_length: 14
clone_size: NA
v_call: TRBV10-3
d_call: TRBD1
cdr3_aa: CAISLTGNNSPLHF
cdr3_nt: TGTGCCATCAGCCTGACAGGGAATAATTCACCCCTCCACTTT

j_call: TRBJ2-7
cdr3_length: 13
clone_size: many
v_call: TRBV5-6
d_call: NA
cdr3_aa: CASSFLTGYEQYF
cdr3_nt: TGTGCCAGCAGCTTTTTAACGGGATACGAGCAGTACTTC

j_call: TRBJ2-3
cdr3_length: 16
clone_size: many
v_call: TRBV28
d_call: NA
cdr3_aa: CASSSTTEISTDTQYF
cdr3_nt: TGTGCCAGCAGTTCCACGACGGAGATAAGCACAGATACGCAGTATTTT

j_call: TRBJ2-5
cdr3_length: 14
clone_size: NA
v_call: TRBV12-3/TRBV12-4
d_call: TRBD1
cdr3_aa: CASSGTGLRETQYF
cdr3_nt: TGTGCCAGCAGTGGGACAGGTCTAAGAGAGACCCAGTACTTC

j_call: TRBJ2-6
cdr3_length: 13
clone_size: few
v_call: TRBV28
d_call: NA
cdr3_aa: CASSSGTRNVLTF
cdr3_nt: TGTGCCAGCAGCTCCGGGACTCGCAACGTCCTGACTTTC

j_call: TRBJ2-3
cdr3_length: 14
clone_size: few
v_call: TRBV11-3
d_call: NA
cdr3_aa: CASSTSRGSDTQYF
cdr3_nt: TGTGCCAGCAGCACCTCAAGAGGGTCAGATACGCAGTATTTT

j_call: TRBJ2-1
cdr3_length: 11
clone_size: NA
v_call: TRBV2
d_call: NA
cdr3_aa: CASSDVREQFF
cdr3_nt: TGTGCCAGCAGCGACGTCCGCGAGCAGTTCTTC

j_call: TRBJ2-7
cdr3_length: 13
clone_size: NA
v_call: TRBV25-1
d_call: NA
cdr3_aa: CASRYTGSYEQYF
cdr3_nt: TGTGCCAGCAGATATACAGGCTCCTACGAGCAGTACTTC

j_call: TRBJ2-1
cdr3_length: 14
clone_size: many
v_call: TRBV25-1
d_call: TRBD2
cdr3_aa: CASTTRLANNEQFF
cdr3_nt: TGTGCCAGCACCACCCGACTAGCTAACAATGAGCAGTTCTTC

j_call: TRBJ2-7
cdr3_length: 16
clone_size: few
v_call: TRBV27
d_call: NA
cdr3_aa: CASSEPGRPTSYEQYF
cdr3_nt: TGTGCCAGCAGTGAACCAGGTCGACCGACTTCCTACGAGCAGTACTTC

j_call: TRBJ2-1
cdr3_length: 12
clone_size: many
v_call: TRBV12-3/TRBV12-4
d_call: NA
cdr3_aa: CASSRRWNEQFF
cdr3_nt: TGTGCCAGCAGTCGACGTTGGAATGAGCAGTTCTTC

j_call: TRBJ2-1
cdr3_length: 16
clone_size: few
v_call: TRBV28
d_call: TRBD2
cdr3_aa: CASSLQGLAGAGEQFF
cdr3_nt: TGTGCCAGCAGTTTACAGGGACTAGCGGGAGCCGGGGAGCAGTTCTTC

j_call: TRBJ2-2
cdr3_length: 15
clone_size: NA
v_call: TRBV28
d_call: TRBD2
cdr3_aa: CASRYSGSGTGELFF
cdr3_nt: TGTGCCAGCAGATATAGCGGGAGTGGCACCGGGGAGCTGTTTTTT

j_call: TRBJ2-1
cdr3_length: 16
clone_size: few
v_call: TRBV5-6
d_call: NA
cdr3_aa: CASSLDRGTLQSEQFF
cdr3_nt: TGTGCCAGCAGCCTCGACCGGGGGACCCTACAATCGGAGCAGTTCTTC

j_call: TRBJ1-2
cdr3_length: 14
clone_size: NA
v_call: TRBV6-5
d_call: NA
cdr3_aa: CASRTTGSSKGYTF
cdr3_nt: TGTGCCAGCAGAACAACAGGGTCTTCTAAAGGCTACACCTTC

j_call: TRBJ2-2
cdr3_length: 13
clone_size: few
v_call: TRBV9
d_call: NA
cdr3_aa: CASSRRRDGELFF
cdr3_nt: TGTGCCAGCAGCCGTCGTAGGGACGGGGAGCTGTTTTTT

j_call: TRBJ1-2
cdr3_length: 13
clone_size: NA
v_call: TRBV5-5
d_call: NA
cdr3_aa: CASSSRDFHGYTF
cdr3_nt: TGTGCCAGCAGCTCCAGGGATTTCCATGGCTACACCTTC

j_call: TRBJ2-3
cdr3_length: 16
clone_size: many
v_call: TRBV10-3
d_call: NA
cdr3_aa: CAISENRVHPSDTQYF
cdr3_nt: TGTGCCATCAGTGAGAACAGGGTTCATCCATCGGATACGCAGTATTTT

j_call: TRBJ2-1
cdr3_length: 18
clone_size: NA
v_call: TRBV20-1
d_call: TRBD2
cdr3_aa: CSAREGVGSGGAGNEQFF
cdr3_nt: TGCAGTGCTAGAGAAGGTGTGGGTAGCGGGGGGGCGGGCAATGAGCAGTTCTTC

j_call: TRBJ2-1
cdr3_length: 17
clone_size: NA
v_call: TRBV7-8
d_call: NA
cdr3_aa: CVSSGLSIGGTYNEQFF
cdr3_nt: TGTGTCAGCAGCGGACTAAGTATAGGGGGGACTTACAATGAGCAGTTCTTC

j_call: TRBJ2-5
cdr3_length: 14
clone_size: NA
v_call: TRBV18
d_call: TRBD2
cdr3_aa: CASSPSGSVDEQYF
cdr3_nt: TGTGCCAGCTCACCCAGCGGGAGTGTTGATGAGCAGTACTTC

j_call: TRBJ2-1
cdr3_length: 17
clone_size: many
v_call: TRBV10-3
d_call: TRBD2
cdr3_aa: CAIGDQRLAGGPNEQFF
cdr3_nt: TGTGCCATCGGCGACCAAAGACTAGCGGGAGGGCCCAATGAGCAGTTCTTC

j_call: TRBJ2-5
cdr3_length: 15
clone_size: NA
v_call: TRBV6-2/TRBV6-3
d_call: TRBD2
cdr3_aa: CASSYVAGGHLEQYF
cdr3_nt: TGTGCCAGCAGTTACGTCGCGGGGGGGCACCTTGAGCAGTACTTC

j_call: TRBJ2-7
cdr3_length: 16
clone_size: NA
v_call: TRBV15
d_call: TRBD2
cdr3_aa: CATSKGGTSGYNEQYF
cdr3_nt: TGTGCCACCAGCAAGGGGGGAACTAGCGGCTACAATGAGCAGTACTTC

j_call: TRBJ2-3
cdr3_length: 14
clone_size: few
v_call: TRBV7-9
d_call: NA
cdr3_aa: CASSGGGVIDTQYF
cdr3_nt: TGTGCCAGCAGCGGAGGGGGGGTGATAGATACGCAGTATTTT

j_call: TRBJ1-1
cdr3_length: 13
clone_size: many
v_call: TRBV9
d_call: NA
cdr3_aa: CASSVQGNTEAFF
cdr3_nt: TGTGCCAGCAGCGTTCAGGGGAACACTGAAGCTTTCTTT

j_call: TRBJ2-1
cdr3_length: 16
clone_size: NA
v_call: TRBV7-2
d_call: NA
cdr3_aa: CASSRRVGSSYNEQFF
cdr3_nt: TGTGCCAGCAGCCGCCGGGTTGGAAGCTCCTACAATGAGCAGTTCTTC

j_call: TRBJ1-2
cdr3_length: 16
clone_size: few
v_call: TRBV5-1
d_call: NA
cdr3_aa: CASSLGRAVPGYGYTF
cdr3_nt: TGCGCCAGCAGCTTGGGAAGGGCCGTCCCCGGCTATGGCTACACCTTC

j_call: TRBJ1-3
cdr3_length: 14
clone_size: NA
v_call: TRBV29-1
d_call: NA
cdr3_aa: CSVLGLHSGNTIYF
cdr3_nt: TGCAGCGTCCTGGGACTGCACTCTGGAAACACCATATATTTT

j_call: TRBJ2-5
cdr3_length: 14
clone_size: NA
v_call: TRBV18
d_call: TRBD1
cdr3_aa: CASSQGQNQETQYF
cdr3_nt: TGTGCCAGCTCACAGGGACAGAACCAAGAGACCCAGTACTTC

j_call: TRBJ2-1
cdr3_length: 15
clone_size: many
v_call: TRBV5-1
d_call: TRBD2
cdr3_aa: CASSLIAGGYNEQFF
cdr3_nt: TGCGCCAGCAGCTTGATAGCGGGAGGGTACAATGAGCAGTTCTTC

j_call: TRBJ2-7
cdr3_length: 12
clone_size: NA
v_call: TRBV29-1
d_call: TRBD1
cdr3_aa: CSVRGGHYEQYF
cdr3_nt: TGCAGCGTCCGAGGGGGCCACTACGAGCAGTACTTC

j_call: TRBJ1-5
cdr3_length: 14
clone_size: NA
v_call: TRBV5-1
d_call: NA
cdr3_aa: CASSYGEGNQPQHF
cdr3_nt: TGCGCCAGCAGCTACGGGGAGGGCAATCAGCCCCAGCATTTT

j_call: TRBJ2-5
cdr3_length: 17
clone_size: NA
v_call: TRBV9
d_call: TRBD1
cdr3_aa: CASSLPDLGQEQETQYF
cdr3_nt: TGTGCCAGCAGCCTACCCGACTTGGGACAGGAACAAGAGACCCAGTACTTC

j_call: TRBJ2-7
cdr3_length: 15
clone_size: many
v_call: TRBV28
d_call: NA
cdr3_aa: CASSAGRRLSYEQYF
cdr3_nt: TGTGCCAGCAGTGCCGGACGGCGACTATCCTACGAGCAGTACTTC